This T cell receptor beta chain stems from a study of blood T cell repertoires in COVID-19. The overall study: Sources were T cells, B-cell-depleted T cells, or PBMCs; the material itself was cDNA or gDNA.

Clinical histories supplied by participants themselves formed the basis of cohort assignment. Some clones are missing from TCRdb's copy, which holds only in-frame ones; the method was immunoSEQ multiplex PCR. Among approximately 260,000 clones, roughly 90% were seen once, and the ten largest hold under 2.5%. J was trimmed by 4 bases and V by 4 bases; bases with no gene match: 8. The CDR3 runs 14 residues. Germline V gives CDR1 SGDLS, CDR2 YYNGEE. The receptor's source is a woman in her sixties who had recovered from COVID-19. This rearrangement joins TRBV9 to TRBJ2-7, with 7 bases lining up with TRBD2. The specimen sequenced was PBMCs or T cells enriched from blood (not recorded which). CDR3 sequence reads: CASSTREVGYEQYF. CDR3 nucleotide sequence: TGTGCCAGCAGCACCCGGGAGGTGGGATACGAGCAGTACTTC.